These 16 T cell receptor beta chains were sequenced from one sample in a study of human T cells and chemical hapten exposure. Time point of the sample: patch test 1, 2 weeks after DPC sensitization. The treatment here: therapeutic diphenylcyclopropenone sensitization with weekly scalp DPC. Unfractionated whole blood was the source from which total RNA was extracted. TCRdb reprocessed the RACE reads with MiXCR, giving one entry per CDR3 protein. The table includes over 35,000 distinct CDR3 sequences, under 5% detected once. Sequencing used whole blood, obtained in connection with sensitization to the hapten diphenylcyclopropenone (DPC). These receptor sequences come from a man aged 50-60 years with alopecia areata. Some clones in this sample may be carry-over from other donors' samples.

This clonotype was seen a handful of times. The V and J genes are TRBV18 and TRBJ2-6; D ambiguous. Trimming removed 4 bases from V and 0 bases from J, with 10 bases in between. The germline V gene encodes CDR1 KGHSH and CDR2 LQKENI. The CDR3 loop spans 16 amino acids. CDR3 DNA: TGTGCCAGCTCACGACTTATTCTCTCTGGGGCCAACGTCCTGACTTTC. It yields the protein CASSRLILSGANVLTF.

This clonotype was counted at least ten times. V is TRBV28 and J is TRBJ1-4, with D maybe TRBD1 (6 bases). Germline assignment: CDR1 MDHEN and CDR2 SYDVKM. This CDR3 spans 16 amino acids. Between the trimmed V and J ends, which lost 6 bases and 0 bases, there was a span of 14 bases. The CDR3 protein is CASSRDRSATNEKLFF. The CDR3 coding sequence is TGTGCCAGCAGCCGAGACAGGAGTGCAACTAATGAAAAACTGTTTTTT. The variable domain in full, with the rest retrieved from reference TRBV28 and TRBJ1-4, is DVKVTQSSRYLVKRTGEKVFLECVQDMDHENMFWYRQDPGLGLRLIYFSYDVKMKEKGDIPEGYSVSREKKERFSLILESASTNQTSMYLCASSRDRSATNEKLFFGSGTQLSVL.

This clonotype was recorded only once. A much larger clone differs from this one at a single base, so this may be a read error. The chain couples TRBV6-6 to TRBJ1-1, with 8 nucleotides matching TRBD1. Germline loops: CDR1 MNHNY, CDR2 SVGAGI (reference sequence). The CDR3 has 14 amino acids. The junction had 6 bases not matched to a gene; V was cut back by 9 bases and J by 0 bases. The DNA of the CDR3 is TGTGCCAGAAGCTGGGGACAGGTGAACACTGAAGCTTTCTTT. It is translated as CARSWGQVNTEAFF.

By share of the sample, this clonotype is medium-sized. This chain links TRBV7-9 with TRBJ1-2; D perhaps matches TRBD1 (6 bases). V lost 3 bases, J lost 3 bases, and 17 bases lay in between. CDR3 size: 16 residues. CDR1 is SEHNR, CDR2 FQNEAQ, per germline (reference sequence). CDR3 nucleotides: TGTGCCAGCAGCTTCTCAGGGTACAGGGCGGACTATGGCTACACCTTC. Protein sequence: CASSFSGYRADYGYTF.

In its sample, this clonotype was seen many times. The chain has TRBV19 and TRBJ1-5, with D perhaps matching TRBD1 (6 bases). The ends were cut back, 0 bases at V and 1 base at J, with 10 bases in the middle. The germline CDR1 and CDR2 sequences are LNHDA and SQIVND (reference sequence). The length of the CDR3 is 16 residues. The CDR3 DNA follows: TGTGCCAGTAGTATAGATGGGACAAGAAGCAATCAGCCCCAGCATTTT. Translation gives CASSIDGTRSNQPQHF.

This clonotype was counted ten times or more. The CDR3 DNA reads as TGCGCCAGCAACCAGCGGGGATGGAATGAGCAGTTCTTC. Amino acid sequence: CASNQRGWNEQFF. This chain connects TRBV5-1 to TRBJ2-1; 7 bases are shared with TRBD2. J was trimmed by 7 bases and V by 6 bases; bases with no gene match: 7. Germline CDR1 SGHRS, CDR2 YFSETQ. The CDR3 is 13 amino acids.

The sample holds many counts of this clonotype. The chain employs TRBV4-3 and TRBJ1-2, with 8 nucleotides matching TRBD1. The V segment lost 0 bases and the J segment 4 bases; nucleotides outside the gene matches: 10. This CDR3 is built from 17 residues. The germline gives CDR1 LGHNA, CDR2 YSLEER. The CDR3 loop is CASSQEKQGVFGYGYTF. The CDR3 DNA is TGCGCCAGCAGCCAAGAAAAACAGGGGGTCTTCGGCTATGGCTACACCTTC.

This clonotype was observed many times. Here the CDR3 reads CASSLIKEKLFF. DNA of the CDR3: TGTGCCAGCTCACTCATAAAGGAAAAACTGTTTTTT. The rearrangement links TRBV18 to TRBJ1-4; no clear D gene. CDR3 length: 12 residues. Between the trimmed V and J ends, which lost 4 bases and 8 bases, there was a span of 8 bases. CDR1 and CDR2 (germline): KGHSH, LQKENI.

This clonotype occurred many times. The chain couples TRBV7-2 to TRBJ2-3; 14 positions agree with TRBD2. V was pared by 5 bases and J by 5 bases, with 15 bases of the junction left unmatched. The CDR3 is 19 amino acids. CDR1 and CDR2 from the germline V gene are SGHTA and FQGNSA. CDR3 amino acids: CASSPHGLAGGLGRDTQYF. CDR3 nucleotides: TGTGCCAGCAGCCCCCACGGACTAGCGGGAGGACTGGGTCGAGATACGCAGTATTTT.

This clonotype appeared many times. V and J are TRBV7-6 and TRBJ1-4; D may be TRBD1 (5 bases). Germline lookup yields CDR1 SGHVS and CDR2 FNYEAQ. The CDR3 loop spans 14 amino acids. V gave up 5 bases and J gave up 8 bases, with 15 bases separating them. The CDR3 loop is CASSVDSRYEKLFF. Written as DNA, the CDR3 is TGTGCCAGCAGCGTAGACAGTCGATACGAAAAACTGTTTTTT.

This clonotype showed up just a few times. The rearrangement joins TRBV28 to TRBJ2-7, with TRBD2 matching 11 bases. Germline-derived CDR1 and CDR2 are MDHEN and SYDVKM. Trimming took 8 bases from V and 2 from J; bases not matched to a gene: 2. The CDR3 runs to 13 residues. The DNA of the CDR3 is TGTGCCAGCGGTAGCGGGAGGGCCTACGAGCAGTACTTC. Translation gives CASGSGRAYEQYF.

The table lists this clonotype with a few counts. The V and J genes are TRBV19 and TRBJ1-5; D is ambiguous. Trimming removed 3 bases at V and 1 base at J, with 13 bases between. The CDR3 is 16 amino acids. Per germline, CDR1 LNHDA and CDR2 SQIVND (reference sequence). CDR3 bases: TGTGCCAGTAGTATGTTATCCTCCCTCAGCAATCAGCCCCAGCATTTT. Translating it yields CASSMLSSLSNQPQHF.

This clonotype was found a few times. The chain combines TRBV30 with TRBJ1-5; D remains ambiguous. The germline V gene encodes CDR1 GTSNPN and CDR2 SVGIG (reference sequence). CDR3 length equals 13 residues. V was pared by 5 bases and J by 4 bases, with 12 bases between. The CDR3 loop is CAWALGGNQPQHF. DNA for the CDR3: TGTGCCTGGGCGTTAGGAGGGAATCAGCCCCAGCATTTT.

This clonotype was seen ten or more times. The rearrangement uses TRBV19 and TRBJ1-5; D remains ambiguous. Trimming took off 7 bases at V and 6 bases at J, with 13 bases between the two ends. This CDR3 is 13 amino acids long. CDR1 and CDR2 from the germline V gene are LNHDA and SQIVND (reference sequence). The CDR3 sequence is CASNPGPLQPQHF. The CDR3 nucleotides read TGTGCCAGTAACCCCGGCCCACTTCAGCCCCAGCATTTT.

This clonotype was picked up many times. J is TRBJ2-1 and V is TRBV20-1; 10 nucleotides agree with TRBD2. Unmatched junction bases numbered 10, after V lost 6 bases and J lost 8 bases. Germline V gene sequence: CDR1 DFQATT, CDR2 SNEGSKA (reference sequence). The CDR3 runs to 14 residues. Here the CDR3 DNA reads TGCAGTGCCAGGGGAATAGCGGGAGGCTATGAGCAGTTCTTC. Amino acids: CSARGIAGGYEQFF.

This clonotype appeared many times. The CDR3 DNA is TGTGCCAGCAGTATCGGAGAGACCCAGTACTTC. This sequence encodes CASSIGETQYF. V and J are TRBV28 and TRBJ2-5; D gene ambiguous. This CDR3 has 11 residues. In germline, CDR1 is MDHEN, CDR2 SYDVKM. The ends were cut back, 5 bases at V and 4 bases at J, with 5 bases in the middle.